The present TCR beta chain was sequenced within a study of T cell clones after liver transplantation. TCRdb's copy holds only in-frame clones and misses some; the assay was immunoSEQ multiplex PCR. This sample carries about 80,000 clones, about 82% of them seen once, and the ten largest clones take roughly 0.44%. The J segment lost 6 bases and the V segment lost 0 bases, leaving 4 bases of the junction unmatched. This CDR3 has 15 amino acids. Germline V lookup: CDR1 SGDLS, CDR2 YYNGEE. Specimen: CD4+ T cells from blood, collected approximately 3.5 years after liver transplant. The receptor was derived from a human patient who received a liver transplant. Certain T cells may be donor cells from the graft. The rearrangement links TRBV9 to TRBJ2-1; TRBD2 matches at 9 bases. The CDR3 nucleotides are TGTGCCAGCAGCGTAGGACTAGCGGATACCAATGAGCAGTTCTTC. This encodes CASSVGLADTNEQFF.